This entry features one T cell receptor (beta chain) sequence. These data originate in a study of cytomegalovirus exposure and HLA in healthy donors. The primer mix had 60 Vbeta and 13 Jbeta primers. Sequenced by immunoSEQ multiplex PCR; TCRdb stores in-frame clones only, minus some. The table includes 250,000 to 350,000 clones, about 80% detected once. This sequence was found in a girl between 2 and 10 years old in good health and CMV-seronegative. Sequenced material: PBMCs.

CDR3 in amino acids: CASSIDSNQPQHF. The CDR3 bases are TGTGCCAGCAGTATAGACAGTAATCAGCCCCAGCATTTT. The rearrangement joins TRBV27 to TRBJ1-5; D may be TRBD1 (5 bases). The CDR3 spans 13 residues. Germline loops: CDR1 MNHEY, CDR2 SMNVEV (reference sequence). V was trimmed by 5 bases and J by 4 bases, leaving 9 bases between them.